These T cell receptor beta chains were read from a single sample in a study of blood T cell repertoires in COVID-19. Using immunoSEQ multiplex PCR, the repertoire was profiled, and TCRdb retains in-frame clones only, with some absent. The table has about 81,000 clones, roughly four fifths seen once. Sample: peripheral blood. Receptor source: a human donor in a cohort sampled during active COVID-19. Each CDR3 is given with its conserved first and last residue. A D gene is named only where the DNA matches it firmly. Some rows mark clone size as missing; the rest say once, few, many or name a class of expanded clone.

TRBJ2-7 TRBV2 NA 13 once TGTGCCAGCAGTGTTGGCACCACCTACGAGCAGTACTTC CASSVGTTYEQYF
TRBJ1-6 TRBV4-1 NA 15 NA TGCGCCAGCAGCCGAGCGACCGGGTCTTATTCACCCCTCCACTTT CASSRATGSYSPLHF
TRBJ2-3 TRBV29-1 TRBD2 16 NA TGCAGCGTAGGTGGTCTAGCGGGGGTGGTTCCAGATACGCAGTATTTT CSVGGLAGVVPDTQYF
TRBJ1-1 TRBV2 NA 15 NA TGTGCCAGCAGTGAATTGTGGGCAGAAAACACTGAAGCTTTCTTT CASSELWAENTEAFF
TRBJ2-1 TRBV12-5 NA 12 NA TGTGCTAGTGGTCACCAGGGGGGTGAGCAGTTCTTC CASGHQGGEQFF
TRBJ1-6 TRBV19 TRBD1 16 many TGTGCCAGTAGTACCCGGGCGGGACAGGGGTTTTCACCCCTCCACTTT CASSTRAGQGFSPLHF
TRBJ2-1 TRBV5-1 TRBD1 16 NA TGCGCCAGCAGCTTGAGGAGCGACAGGGGAGACAATGAGCAGTTCTTC CASSLRSDRGDNEQFF
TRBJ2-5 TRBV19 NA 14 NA TGTGCCAGTAGTTCCGGGGGTATCCAAGAGACCCAGTACTTC CASSSGGIQETQYF
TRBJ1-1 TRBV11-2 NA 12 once TGTGCCAGCAGCTTAGAGGGAGGTGAAGCTTTCTTT CASSLEGGEAFF
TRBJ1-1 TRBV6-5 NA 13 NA TGTGCCAGCAGAGCAGGGGACCCCACTGAAGCTTTCTTT CASRAGDPTEAFF
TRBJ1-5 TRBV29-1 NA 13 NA TGCAGCGTTGAAGATACCCCAGGAGGGCCCCAGCATTTT CSVEDTPGGPQHF
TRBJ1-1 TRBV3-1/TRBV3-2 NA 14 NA TGTGCCAGCAGCCGCCGGTCTTTGAACACTGAAGCTTTCTTT CASSRRSLNTEAFF
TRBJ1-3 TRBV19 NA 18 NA TGTGCCAGTAACTCTCCGAGTGGACGGGGGAGCTCTGGAAACACCATATATTTT CASNSPSGRGSSGNTIYF
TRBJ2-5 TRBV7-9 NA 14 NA TGTGCCACCGCGAATCCCCAGGGGCAAAAGACCCAGTACTTC CATANPQGQKTQYF
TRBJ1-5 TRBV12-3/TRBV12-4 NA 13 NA TGTGCCAGCAGTCTAAGACTCAATCAGCCCCAGCATTTT CASSLRLNQPQHF
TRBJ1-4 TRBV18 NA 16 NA TGTGCCAGCTCTCAAGATTCGCGGCGCAGTAATGAAAAACTGTTTTTT CASSQDSRRSNEKLFF
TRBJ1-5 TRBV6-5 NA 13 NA TGTGCCAGCGCCTTGACAGGTAGTCAGCCCCAGCATTTT CASALTGSQPQHF
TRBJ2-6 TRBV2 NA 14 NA TGTGCCACTTCCGGTCTTGCTGGGGCCAACGTCCTGACTTTC CATSGLAGANVLTF
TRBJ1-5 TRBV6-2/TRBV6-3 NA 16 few TGTGCCAGCAGCCAGACAGGTCTGTATAACGATCAGCCCCAGCATTTT CASSQTGLYNDQPQHF
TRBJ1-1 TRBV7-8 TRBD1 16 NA TGTGCCAGCAGCTTATCGGACAGGGGTTCTAGCGCTGAAGCTTTCTTT CASSLSDRGSSAEAFF
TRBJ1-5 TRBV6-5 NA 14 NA TGTGCCAGCAGTCCCGACAGTCTCAATCAGCCCCAGCATTTT CASSPDSLNQPQHF
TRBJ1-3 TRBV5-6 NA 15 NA TGTGCCAGCAGCGGTCGAGGCGTAGCTGGAAACACCATATATTTT CASSGRGVAGNTIYF
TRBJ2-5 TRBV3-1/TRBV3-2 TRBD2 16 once TGTGCCAGCAGTCTACGATCGCGGGGGGGGAGAGAGACCCAGTACTTC CASSLRSRGGRETQYF
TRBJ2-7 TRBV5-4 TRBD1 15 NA TGTGCCAGCAGCCCAAAGGACAGGGGGCGTTACGAGCAGTACTTC CASSPKDRGRYEQYF
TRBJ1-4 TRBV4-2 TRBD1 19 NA TGTGCCAGCAGCCAAGAAGGGGTGGGACAGGGGGATTCTAATGAAAAACTGTTTTTT CASSQEGVGQGDSNEKLFF
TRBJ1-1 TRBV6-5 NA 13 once TGTGCCAGCAGCCGGGGGGTTAACACTGAAGCTTTCTTT CASSRGVNTEAFF
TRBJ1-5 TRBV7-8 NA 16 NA TGTGCCAGCAGCTTAGAGGTTATGGGGACATATCAGCCCCAGCATTTT CASSLEVMGTYQPQHF
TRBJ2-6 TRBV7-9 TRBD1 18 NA TGTGCCAGCAGCCGCGCCGGGACAGGACTCTCTTGGGCCAACGTCCTGACTTTC CASSRAGTGLSWANVLTF